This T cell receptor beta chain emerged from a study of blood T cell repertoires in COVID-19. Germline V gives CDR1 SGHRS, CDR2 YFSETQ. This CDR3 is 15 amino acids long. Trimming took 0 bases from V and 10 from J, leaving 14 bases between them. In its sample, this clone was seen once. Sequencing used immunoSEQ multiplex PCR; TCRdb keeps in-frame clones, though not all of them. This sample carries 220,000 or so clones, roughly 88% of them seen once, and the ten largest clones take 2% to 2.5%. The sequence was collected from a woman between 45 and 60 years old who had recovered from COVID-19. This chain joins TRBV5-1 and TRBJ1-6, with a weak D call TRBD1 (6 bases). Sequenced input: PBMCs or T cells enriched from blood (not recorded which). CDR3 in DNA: TGCGCCAGCAGCTTGGCCACAGGGCCGAGGTCACCCCTCCACTTT. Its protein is CASSLATGPRSPLHF.